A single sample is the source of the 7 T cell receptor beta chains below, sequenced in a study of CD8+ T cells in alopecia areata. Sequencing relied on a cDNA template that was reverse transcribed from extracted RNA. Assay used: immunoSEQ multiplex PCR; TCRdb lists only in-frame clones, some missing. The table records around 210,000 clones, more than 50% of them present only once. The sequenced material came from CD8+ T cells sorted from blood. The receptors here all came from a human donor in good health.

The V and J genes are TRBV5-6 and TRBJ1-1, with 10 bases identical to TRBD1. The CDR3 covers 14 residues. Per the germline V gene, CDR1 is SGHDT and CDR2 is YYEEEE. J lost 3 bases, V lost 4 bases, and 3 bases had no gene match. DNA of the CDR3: TGTGCCAGCAGCCCGGACAGGGGGTACACTGAAGCTTTCTTT. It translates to CASSPDRGYTEAFF.

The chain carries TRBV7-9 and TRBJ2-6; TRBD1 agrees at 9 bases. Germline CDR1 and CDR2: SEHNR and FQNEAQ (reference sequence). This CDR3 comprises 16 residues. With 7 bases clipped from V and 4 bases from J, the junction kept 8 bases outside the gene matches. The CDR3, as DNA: TGTGCCAGCATTGGGACAGGGCGCTTCGGGGCCAACGTCCTGACTTTC. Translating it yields CASIGTGRFGANVLTF.

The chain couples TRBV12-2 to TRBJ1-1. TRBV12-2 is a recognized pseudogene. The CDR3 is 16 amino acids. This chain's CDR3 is CASRLDLRTVNTEAFF. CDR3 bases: TGTGCAAGTCGCTTAGATTTGCGGACGGTGAACACTGAAGCTTTCTTT.

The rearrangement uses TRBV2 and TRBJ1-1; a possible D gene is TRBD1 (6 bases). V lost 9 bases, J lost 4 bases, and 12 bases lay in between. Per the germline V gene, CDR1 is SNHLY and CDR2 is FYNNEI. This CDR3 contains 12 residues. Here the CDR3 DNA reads TGTGCCAGTAAGACCAGGGGCACTGAAGCTTTCTTT. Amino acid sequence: CASKTRGTEAFF.

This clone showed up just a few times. This CDR3 is CASSSPRQGSRGYEQYF. In nucleotides, the CDR3 is TGTGCCAGCAGCTCCCCGCGGCAGGGGTCGAGGGGCTACGAGCAGTACTTC. The J gene is TRBJ2-7, the V gene TRBV7-2; D is possibly TRBD1 (6 bases). Germline V gene data show CDR1 as SGHTA and CDR2 as FQGNSA. The CDR3 totals 17 residues. Trimming cost V 4 bases and J 3 bases, with 22 bases left between them.

CDR3 sequence: CSAPQGALQYF. CDR3 DNA: TGCAGTGCCCCGCAGGGTGCTCTGCAGTACTTC. The gene calls are TRBV20-1 and TRBJ2-4, with a weak D call TRBD1 (5 bases). The CDR3 totals 11 residues. Per germline, CDR1 DFQATT and CDR2 SNEGSKA (reference sequence). V dropped 6 bases and J dropped 13 bases, with 16 bases sitting between them.

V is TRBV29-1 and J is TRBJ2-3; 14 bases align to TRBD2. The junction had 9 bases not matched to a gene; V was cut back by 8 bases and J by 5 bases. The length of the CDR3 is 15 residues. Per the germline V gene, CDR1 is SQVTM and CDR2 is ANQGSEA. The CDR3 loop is CSSIRTSGGKDTQYF. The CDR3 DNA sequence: TGCAGCTCGATAAGGACTAGCGGGGGGAAAGATACGCAGTATTTT.